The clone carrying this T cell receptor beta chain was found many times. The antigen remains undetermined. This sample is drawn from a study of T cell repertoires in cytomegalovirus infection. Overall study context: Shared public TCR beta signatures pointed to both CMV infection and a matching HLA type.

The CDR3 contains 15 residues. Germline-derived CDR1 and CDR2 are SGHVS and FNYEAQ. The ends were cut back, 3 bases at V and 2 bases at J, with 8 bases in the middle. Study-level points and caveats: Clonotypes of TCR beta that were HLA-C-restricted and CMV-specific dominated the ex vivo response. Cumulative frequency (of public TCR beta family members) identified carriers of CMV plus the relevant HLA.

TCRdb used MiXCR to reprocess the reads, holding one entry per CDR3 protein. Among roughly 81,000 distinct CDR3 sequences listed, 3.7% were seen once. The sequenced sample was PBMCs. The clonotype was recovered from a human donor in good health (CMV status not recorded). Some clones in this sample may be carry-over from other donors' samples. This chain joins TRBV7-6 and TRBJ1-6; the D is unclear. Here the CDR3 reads CASSLGRAYNSPLHF. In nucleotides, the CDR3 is TGTGCCAGCAGCTTGGGTCGGGCCTATAATTCACCCCTCCACTTT.